The clone carrying this T cell receptor (beta chain) came up many times. Its antigen is not identified. The CDR3 sequence is 13 residues long. Germline assignment: CDR1 LNHDA and CDR2 SQIVND (reference sequence). The V end was cut by 3 bases, the J end by 7 bases, with 10 bases between. The data were obtained in a study of T cells in Graves' hyperthyroidism and ophthalmopathy. The overall study: It was at initial diagnosis, before any treatment, that peripheral blood was collected. Regarding the study as a whole: Patients with ophthalmopathy were separated from those with stable hyperthyroidism by a 13 V-J model. Ophthalmopathy onset followed model prediction by a median approximately six months.

Amplification yielded TCR beta CDR3 regions, with RNA transcripts as the source. The study used the HTBI primer set for a first-round RT-PCR of the TCR CDR3. TCRdb reanalysed the multiplex PCR reads using MiXCR and keeps one entry per CDR3 protein. The sample consists of 800,000 or so distinct CDR3 sequences, 35% to 45% of them appearing once. Patients were excluded for uncontrolled infection, other autoimmune disease, pregnancy or lactation. Sequenced sample: blood. The TCR comes from a man aged 18-30 years with Graves' hyperthyroidism. The chain uses TRBV19 and TRBJ1-5; D remains unclear. The CDR3 bases are TGTGCCAGTAGTATTAGATCGGACCAGCCCCAGCATTTT. Translation gives CASSIRSDQPQHF. Based on the CDR3 plus reference TRBV19 and TRBJ1-5, the full variable domain is DGGITQSPKYLFRKEGQNVTLSCEQNLNHDAMYWYRQDPGQGLRLIYYSQIVNDFQKGDIAEGYSVSREKKESFPLTVTSAQKNPTAFYLCASSIRSDQPQHFGDGTRLSIL.